One and the same sample provided the 15 T cell receptor beta chains below, sequenced in a study of CD8+ T cells in alopecia areata. Extraction of RNA preceded its reverse transcription into cDNA, which served as the sequencing template. TCRdb's copy holds only in-frame clones and misses some; the assay was immunoSEQ multiplex PCR. This table has around 200,000 clones, around 60% appearing once. Described treatment: oral pan-JAK inhibitor, 5-10 mg twice daily. Sequencing used CD8+ T cells sorted from blood, obtained at week 24, from a patient treated with tofacitinib. The receptors derive from a human donor with alopecia areata.

This clone was counted between two and nine times. V is TRBV2 and J is TRBJ2-5; TRBD2 aligns across 10 bases. The CDR3 contains 15 residues. Looked up from germline, CDR1 is SNHLY and CDR2 is FYNNEI. Germline trimming cut 6 bases from V and 0 bases from J; bases unmatched to any gene: 4. CDR3 amino acids: CASSASGGHQETQYF. CDR3 nucleotide sequence: TGTGCCAGCAGCGCTAGCGGGGGACACCAAGAGACCCAGTACTTC. The whole variable domain, remainder taken from reference TRBV2 and TRBJ2-5, is EPEVTQTPSHQVTQMGQEVILRCVPISNHLYFYWYRQILGQKVEFLVSFYNNEISEKSEIFDDQFSVERPDGSNFTLKIRSTKLEDSAMYFCASSASGGHQETQYFGPGTRLLVL.

The chain links TRBV7-9 to TRBJ2-5; no clear D gene. With 4 bases removed from V and 3 bases from J, the gap between germline ends came to 12 bases. CDR1 is SEHNR and CDR2 is FQNEAQ in the germline V gene (reference sequence). The CDR3 has 14 residues. Written as DNA, the CDR3 is TGTGCCAGCAGCTCCCATTACAGTGAAGAGACCCAGTACTTC. Translating it yields CASSSHYSEETQYF.

DNA for the CDR3: TGTGCCAGCAGCCACTCTGAGGGTGGGGAGACCCAGTACTTC. Encoded protein: CASSHSEGGETQYF. The chain uses TRBV13 and TRBJ2-5; possible D gene TRBD2, 5 bases. In germline, CDR1 is PRHDT, CDR2 FYEKMQ (reference sequence). Trimming stripped 5 bases from V and 5 bases from J, with 15 bases between. The CDR3 length is 14 residues.

There are a few counts of this clone. The chain carries TRBV6-6 and TRBJ2-5; tentatively, D is TRBD1 (6 bases). From germline, CDR1 is MNHNY and CDR2 SVGAGI (reference sequence). The CDR3 contains 11 residues. Trimming removed 6 bases from V and 10 bases from J, with 12 bases in between. The CDR3 nucleotides are TGTGCCAGCAGCCACGGACAGAACCAGTACTTC. It yields the protein CASSHGQNQYF.

This chain joins TRBV5-6 and TRBJ2-5; perhaps TRBD1 as D (7 bases). Germline CDR1 reads SGHDT; CDR2 reads YYEEEE. The CDR3 has 15 residues. V gave up 2 bases and J gave up 6 bases, with 17 bases separating them. In DNA, the CDR3 is TGTGCCAGCAGCTTTTTCCGCAGGGGGAGGAAGACCCAGTACTTC. Amino acid sequence: CASSFFRRGRKTQYF.

This clone showed up just once. The chain employs TRBV11-2 and TRBJ1-5; D remains unclear. V shed 0 bases and J shed 3 bases, with 15 bases lying between them. The CDR3 has 17 amino acids. From germline, CDR1 is SGHAT and CDR2 FQNNGV. The CDR3 sequence is CASSLDGETRFNQPQHF. CDR3 coding DNA: TGTGCCAGCAGCTTAGATGGGGAGACAAGATTCAATCAGCCCCAGCATTTT.

This clone was counted a few times. The chain couples TRBV27 to TRBJ2-5; weak D call: TRBD1 (6 bases). CDR1 MNHEY and CDR2 SMNVEV come from the germline V gene (reference sequence). This CDR3 region has 15 residues. V dropped 2 bases and J dropped 7 bases, with 17 bases sitting between them. CDR3 coding DNA: TGTGCCAGCAGTTTAGCAGGGGCCAGTTTCGTGACCCAGTACTTC. It yields the protein CASSLAGASFVTQYF.

The chain recombines TRBV5-1 with TRBJ2-5; D is uncertain. The germline V and J ends were trimmed by 1 base and 1 base, with 14 bases remaining between them. Germline CDR1 reads SGHRS; CDR2 reads YFSETQ. This CDR3 has 16 residues. The CDR3 loop reads CASSLFAQNGQETQYF. The CDR3 region has the DNA TGCGCCAGCAGCTTGTTTGCCCAAAACGGCCAAGAGACCCAGTACTTC.

The chain carries TRBV20-1 and TRBJ2-7; weak D call: TRBD1 (5 bases). V lost 6 bases and J lost 6, with 12 bases in between. Germline V lookup: CDR1 DFQATT, CDR2 SNEGSKA (reference sequence). The CDR3 length is 11 residues. For the CDR3, the DNA is TGCAGTGCCCAGTCTCAGGGCGAGCAGTACTTC. Its protein is CSAQSQGEQYF.

The chain has TRBV5-1 and TRBJ1-1; D uncertain. This CDR3 region has 13 residues. From germline, CDR1 is SGHRS and CDR2 YFSETQ. V was trimmed by 3 bases and J by 1 base, leaving 7 bases between them. For the CDR3, the DNA is TGCGCCAGCAGCTCGGAGAGGAACACTGAAGCTTTCTTT. Its translation: CASSSERNTEAFF.

The chain is built from TRBV29-1 and TRBJ1-1; maybe TRBD1 (5 bases). This CDR3 is 13 amino acids long. From germline, CDR1 is SQVTM and CDR2 ANQGSEA. The V and J ends lost 2 bases and 1 base respectively, with 8 bases between them. For the CDR3, the DNA is TGCAGCGTTGAACCAGGGAGGAACACTGAAGCTTTCTTT. Its translation: CSVEPGRNTEAFF.

V gene TRBV5-4 combines with J gene TRBJ1-6; possibly TRBD1 for D (6 bases). Germline CDR1 and CDR2: SGHNT and YYREEE (reference sequence). The CDR3 has 14 amino acids. Trimming removed 5 bases from V and 6 bases from J, with 12 bases in between. CDR3 bases: TGTGCCAGCAGTCAGGGGATCGGTAATTCACCCCTCCACTTT. It encodes CASSQGIGNSPLHF.

The chain carries TRBV7-9 and TRBJ1-2; TRBD1 aligns across 7 bases. Germline V lookup: CDR1 SEHNR, CDR2 FQNEAQ (reference sequence). With V trimmed by 4 bases and J by 4 bases, 6 bases remained unmatched. The length of the CDR3 is 14 residues. CDR3 sequence reads: CASSSSGQFYGYTF. In DNA form, the CDR3 reads TGTGCCAGCAGCTCGTCGGGACAGTTCTATGGCTACACCTTC. The full variable domain, in which reference TRBV7-9 and TRBJ1-2 provide the parts outside the CDR3, is DTGVSQNPRHKITKRGQNVTFRCDPISEHNRLYWYRQTLGQGPEFLTYFQNEAQLEKSRLLSDRFSAERPKGSFSTLEIQRTEQGDSAMYLCASSSSGQFYGYTFGSGTRLTVV.

J is TRBJ2-2 and V is TRBV29-1, with unresolved D. V lost 5 bases, J lost 9 bases, and 7 bases lay in between. The V gene's germline CDR1 is SQVTM and CDR2 ANQGSEA. This CDR3 region has 10 residues. The CDR3 here is CSVLDRELFF. CDR3 in DNA: TGCAGCGTTTTAGACAGGGAGCTGTTTTTT.

This clone has just one count. V usage is TRBV30 and J usage is TRBJ2-7; TRBD1 aligns across 11 bases. With 3 bases clipped from V and 5 bases from J, the junction kept 3 bases outside the gene matches. The CDR3 runs 13 residues. Germline V gene lookup returns CDR1 GTSNPN and CDR2 SVGIG (reference sequence). The CDR3 is CAWRDRGHDEQYF. The DNA for the CDR3 is TGTGCCTGGAGGGACAGGGGGCACGACGAGCAGTACTTC.